This T cell receptor (beta chain) originates from a study of cytomegalovirus exposure and HLA in healthy donors. Study-wide context: The Caucasian-associated ancestry cluster contained approximately 81% of the 398 genotyped donors. Whole-study findings and limits: A list of approximately 160 TCR beta chains associated with cytomegalovirus was given. TRBV6-2, TRBV6-3 and other indistinguishable V segments were excluded.

13 Jbeta primers and 60 Vbeta primers were used for the PCR. Using immunoSEQ multiplex PCR, the repertoire was profiled, and TCRdb retains in-frame clones only, with some absent. The table lists about 160,000 clones, around four fifths of them singletons, with about 4% in the top ten. The CDR3 totals 19 residues. With V trimmed by 4 bases and J by 3 bases, 16 bases remained unmatched. CDR1 is SGHNT, CDR2 YYREEE, per germline (reference sequence). For this clone: Its antigen is unknown.

The sequenced sample was PBMCs. The chain carries TRBV5-4 and TRBJ2-1; TRBD2 matches 10 bases. The origin of this receptor is a man aged 45-65 years in good health and CMV-seropositive. The CDR3 spells CASSPPGTSATSVYNEQFF. The CDR3 coding sequence is TGTGCCAGCAGCCCCCCCGGGACTAGCGCGACATCCGTCTACAATGAGCAGTTCTTC.